The count of the clone carrying this TCR beta chain is one. The antigen remains unidentified. TCRdb's copy holds only in-frame clones and misses some; the assay was immunoSEQ multiplex PCR. The repertoire holds 20,000 to 25,000 clones, around 95% seen once, with 1.3% in the top ten. This record belongs to a study of regulatory and conventional T cells in RAG deficiency. Genomic DNA came from blood conventional CD4+ T cells gated CD25-low CD127-high. Germline-derived CDR1 and CDR2 are LGHNT and FRNRAP. CDR3 length: 15 amino acids. Trimming stripped 4 bases from V and 4 bases from J, with 16 bases between. The study, taken as a whole, reports: Patient subsets had shorter CDR3s; Omenn Treg-Tconv overlap exceeded 85%.

The data were also submitted as part of a second study, on regulatory T cells. That source reports: Primers: 52 TRBV forward and 13 TRBJ reverse.

The chain carries TRBV12-5 and TRBJ1-2, with D perhaps matching TRBD1 (6 bases). Sample: CD25- CD4+ T cells sorted from blood. This sequence originates from a human donor in good health. CDR3 amino acids: CASGSPGGGPYGYTF. DNA of the CDR3: TGTGCTAGTGGTTCCCCCGGGGGGGGGCCCTATGGCTACACCTTC.